A single sample gave rise to the 27 T cell receptor beta chains below, sequenced in a study of T cells in Graves' hyperthyroidism and ophthalmopathy. Authors of the study amplified TCR beta CDR3 regions from RNA transcripts. TCR CDR3 regions were first amplified by RT-PCR with HTBI primers. In TCRdb, the multiplex PCR reads were re-called with MiXCR into one record per CDR3 protein. The sample has over 650,000 distinct CDR3 sequences; about 45% are singletons. The specimen was peripheral blood or thyroid tissue (not recorded which). Receptors were obtained from an adult man with Graves' disease, either hyperthyroidism or ophthalmopathy (not recorded which).

This clonotype was seen repeatedly, ten times or more. The rearrangement joins TRBV7-9 to TRBJ1-2; the D gene is possibly TRBD1 (5 bases). The CDR3 covers 12 residues. Trimming took 5 bases from V and 6 from J, leaving 10 bases between them. Germline V gene sequence: CDR1 SEHNR, CDR2 FQNEAQ (reference sequence). CDR3 residues: CASSQLGDGYTF. CDR3 bases: TGTGCCAGCAGCCAGTTGGGGGATGGCTACACCTTC.

This clonotype turned up a few times. The gene calls are TRBV19 and TRBJ1-1; no reliable D call. Trimming cost V 3 bases and J 0 bases, with 5 bases left between them. The CDR3 runs 13 residues. Germline V CDR1 and CDR2: LNHDA, SQIVND (reference sequence). CDR3 protein: CASSILLNTEAFF. DNA of the CDR3: TGTGCCAGTAGTATCCTGCTGAACACTGAAGCTTTCTTT.

The chain recombines TRBV7-2 with TRBJ1-2; the D is unclear. This CDR3 has 17 amino acids. The germline V gene has CDR1 SGHTA and CDR2 FQGNSA. V dropped 5 bases and J dropped 2 bases, with 21 bases sitting between them. The CDR3 region has the DNA TGTGCCAGCAGCCAAGGACCTCGTGGAGGGAAAAACTATGGCTACACCTTC. Amino acid sequence: CASSQGPRGGKNYGYTF.

There are a few counts of this clonotype. This chain links TRBV7-9 with TRBJ2-7, with 7 bases identical to TRBD2. CDR1 and CDR2 from the germline V gene are SEHNR and FQNEAQ (reference sequence). The trim removed 5 bases at V and 1 base at J, leaving 23 bases unmatched. The CDR3 is 20 amino acids. The CDR3 sequence: CASSPRGWDYPGSGSYEQYF. CDR3 bases: TGTGCCAGCAGCCCTAGGGGCTGGGACTACCCCGGGAGCGGATCCTACGAGCAGTACTTC.

The chain uses TRBV2 and TRBJ2-3; a weak D match, TRBD2 (6 bases). Trimming cost V 6 bases and J 4 bases, with 14 bases left between them. This CDR3 has 14 amino acids. The germline V gene has CDR1 SNHLY and CDR2 FYNNEI. In DNA form, the CDR3 reads TGTGCCAGCAGCTTTGCTAGCGTCCCAGATACGCAGTATTTT. Its translation is CASSFASVPDTQYF.

Ten or more counts support this clonotype. The rearrangement joins TRBV2 to TRBJ1-1, with 7 bases lining up with TRBD1. With 7 bases clipped from V and 0 bases from J, the junction kept 5 bases outside the gene matches. Germline CDR1 SNHLY, CDR2 FYNNEI. The CDR3 has 14 amino acids. The CDR3 here is CASTHRGLNTEAFF. The CDR3 DNA is TGTGCCAGCACGCACAGGGGTCTGAACACTGAAGCTTTCTTT.

The chain uses TRBV5-1 and TRBJ1-3, with a possible D match to TRBD1 (6 bases). Germline values: CDR1 SGHRS, CDR2 YFSETQ. The CDR3 loop spans 13 amino acids. Trimming removed 6 bases from V and 1 base from J, with 8 bases in between. The CDR3 loop is CASTGASGNTIYF. The CDR3 bases are TGCGCCAGCACGGGGGCGTCTGGAAACACCATATATTTT.

As to this clonotype: A much larger clone differs from this one at a single base, so this may be a read error. J is TRBJ2-7 and V is TRBV29-1; TRBD1 aligns across 11 bases. This CDR3 is built from 13 residues. The V segment lost 6 bases and the J segment 4 bases; nucleotides outside the gene matches: 5. CDR1 is SQVTM, CDR2 ANQGSEA, per germline. The CDR3 sequence is CSVTGTGGYEQYF. For the CDR3, the DNA is TGCAGCGTCACCGGGACAGGGGGGTACGAGCAGTACTTC.

J is TRBJ1-1 and V is TRBV7-9; D unclear. Germline V gene lookup returns CDR1 SEHNR and CDR2 FQNEAQ (reference sequence). V dropped 3 bases and J dropped 4 bases, with 15 bases sitting between them. The CDR3 is made up of 15 amino acids. The CDR3 sequence: CASSLAGGVGTEAFF. Here the CDR3 DNA reads TGTGCCAGCAGCTTGGCCGGCGGGGTTGGCACTGAAGCTTTCTTT.

This sequence joins TRBV24-1 and TRBJ1-2, with 9 bases that match TRBD1. V trimming: 3 bases; J trimming: 8 bases; junction bases outside the gene matches: 6. Germline-derived CDR1 and CDR2 are KGHDR and SFDVKD. This CDR3 has 14 amino acids. CDR3 protein: CATSDRRTGDGYTF. The CDR3 bases are TGTGCCACCAGTGATCGTAGGACAGGGGACGGCTACACCTTC.

The chain has TRBV4-1 and TRBJ1-2; D may be TRBD1 (5 bases). The CDR3 covers 15 residues. Germline-derived CDR1 and CDR2 are MGHRA and YSYEKL. Trimming took 0 bases from V and 6 from J, leaving 14 bases between them. The CDR3 nucleotides are TGCGCCAGCAGCCAAGAAGGGGAATGGATTAATGGCTACACCTTC. This sequence encodes CASSQEGEWINGYTF.

This clonotype occurred many times. The gene calls are TRBV5-1 and TRBJ1-5; 8 nucleotides line up with TRBD1. CDR1 and CDR2 from the germline V gene are SGHRS and YFSETQ. The CDR3 runs 15 residues. Unmatched junction bases numbered 5, after V lost 4 bases and J lost 2 bases. CDR3 protein: CASSLMTGGNQPQHF. For the CDR3, the DNA is TGCGCCAGCAGCCTAATGACAGGGGGCAATCAGCCCCAGCATTTT.

The chain joins TRBV25-1 to TRBJ2-5; no firm D call. This CDR3 comprises 12 residues. V lost 4 bases and J 4 bases, leaving 7 bases between the germline ends. Germline CDR1 MGHDK, CDR2 SYGVNS. As DNA, the CDR3 is TGTGCCAGCAGTGCGGTCGCAGAGACCCAGTACTTC. This sequence encodes CASSAVAETQYF. Full variable domain (outside the CDR3, taken from reference TRBV25-1 and TRBJ2-5): EADIYQTPRYLVIGTGKKITLECSQTMGHDKMYWYQQDPGMELHLIHYSYGVNSTEKGDLSSESTVSRIRTEHFPLTLESARPSHTSQYLCASSAVAETQYFGPGTRLLVL.

V usage is TRBV5-5 and J usage is TRBJ1-1, with 7 bases that match TRBD1. The CDR3 has 16 amino acids. V lost 3 bases to trimming and J lost 0 bases; unmatched junction nucleotides: 8. CDR1 SGHKS and CDR2 YYEKEE come from the germline V gene (reference sequence). The CDR3 DNA sequence: TGTGCCAGCAGCTGGCGGTCCGGACAGGTGAACACTGAAGCTTTCTTT. The encoded protein is CASSWRSGQVNTEAFF.

The DNA for the CDR3 is TGTGCCAGCAGTCGAGGGGGGAGTGAAGCTTTCTTT. Translated, it gives CASSRGGSEAFF. The chain couples TRBV12-3 or TRBV12-4 to TRBJ1-1; D may be TRBD1 (6 bases). V lost 5 bases, J lost 7 bases, and 11 bases lay in between. The CDR3 extends over 12 amino acids.

This clonotype was recorded a few times. V is TRBV12-3 or TRBV12-4 and J is TRBJ1-2, with a tentative D call TRBD1 (6 bases). The V end lost 7 bases, the J end lost 0 bases, and 12 bases lay between the germline ends. The CDR3 loop spans 14 amino acids. The chain's CDR3 is CASNLGHANYGYTF. CDR3 nucleotide sequence: TGTGCCAGCAACCTGGGACACGCTAACTATGGCTACACCTTC.

The V gene is TRBV25-1, the J gene TRBJ1-6, with TRBD1 identical over 7 bases. Germline CDR1 and CDR2: MGHDK and SYGVNS. The CDR3 covers 17 residues. V trimming: 6 bases; J trimming: 6 bases; junction bases outside the gene matches: 14. The CDR3 coding sequence is TGTGCCAGCAGCGGGGGCCTTGGACGGGACAGTAATTCACCCCTCCACTTT. Translated: CASSGGLGRDSNSPLHF.

The chain links TRBV10-3 to TRBJ1-3; D gene ambiguous. The length of the CDR3 is 12 residues. The germline V gene has CDR1 ENHRY and CDR2 SYGVKD. V gave up 2 bases and J gave up 2 bases, with 1 base separating them. This CDR3 reads CAISETGNTIYF. Here the CDR3 DNA reads TGTGCCATCAGTGAGACTGGAAACACCATATATTTT.

This clonotype was observed at least ten times. The DNA of the CDR3 is TGTGCCAGCACCAGGGCGGGCTACGAGCAGTACTTC. Protein: CASTRAGYEQYF. The J gene is TRBJ2-7, the V gene TRBV6-6, with D perhaps TRBD1 or TRBD2 (5 bases each). Deletions cut 7 bases from V and 3 bases from J, with 10 bases between. The germline V gene encodes CDR1 MNHNY and CDR2 SVGAGI (reference sequence). The CDR3 consists of 12 residues.

This clonotype came up a few times. This rearrangement joins TRBV7-8 to TRBJ1-3, with a tentative D call TRBD1 (5 bases). Germline-derived CDR1 and CDR2 are SGHVS and FQNEAQ. The V end was cut by 5 bases, the J end by 0 bases, with 11 bases between. The CDR3 is made up of 15 amino acids. CDR3 in DNA: TGTGCCAGCAGCCTTGACAGAAACTCTGGAAACACCATATATTTT. This codes for CASSLDRNSGNTIYF.

This clonotype has at least ten counts. The chain couples TRBV2 to TRBJ1-5, with a tentative D call TRBD1 (6 bases). V was trimmed by 7 bases and J by 6 bases, leaving 19 bases between them. Germline V gene sequence: CDR1 SNHLY, CDR2 FYNNEI. This CDR3 is built from 15 residues. In nucleotides, the CDR3 is TGTGCCAGCACCCTCGGCTCTGGGGGCACTCAGCCCCAGCATTTT. This encodes CASTLGSGGTQPQHF.

The CDR3 region has the DNA TGTGCCACCAGCAGTGACGGGAGTGACTACGAGCAGTACTTC. This encodes CATSSDGSDYEQYF. The chain links TRBV15 to TRBJ2-7; perhaps TRBD2 as D (6 bases). Trimming pared 3 bases from V and 3 bases from J, leaving 12 bases between. The length of the CDR3 is 14 residues. In germline, CDR1 is LNHNV, CDR2 YYDKDF (reference sequence).

In its sample, this clonotype was seen many times. CDR3 protein: CASSPRMSEQYF. DNA of the CDR3: TGTGCCAGCAGCCCACGGATGAGCGAGCAGTACTTC. The genes are TRBV7-2 and TRBJ2-7, with no clear D. The length of the CDR3 is 12 residues. Germline assignment: CDR1 SGHTA and CDR2 FQGNSA. V lost 5 bases and J 6 bases, leaving 11 bases between the germline ends.

This clonotype came up many times. V gene TRBV2 combines with J gene TRBJ1-6; D possibly corresponds to TRBD1 (5 bases). V was pared by 8 bases and J by 6 bases, with 11 bases between. The CDR3 is 13 amino acids. From germline, CDR1 is SNHLY and CDR2 FYNNEI. The CDR3 sequence: CASRGESNSPLHF. The CDR3 coding sequence is TGTGCCAGCCGGGGGGAATCTAATTCACCCCTCCACTTT.

CDR3 loop: CATRDAGQGGVRETQYF. The CDR3 coding sequence is TGTGCCACCAGGGATGCGGGACAGGGGGGCGTCCGGGAGACCCAGTACTTC. The chain uses TRBV28 and TRBJ2-5; 11 bases are shared with TRBD1. The ends lost 10 bases at V and 5 bases at J; junction bases unmatched: 18. The CDR3 has 17 amino acids. The V gene's germline CDR1 is MDHEN and CDR2 SYDVKM.

This sequence joins TRBV29-1 and TRBJ2-7, with 8 bases matching TRBD1. Germline lookup yields CDR1 SQVTM and CDR2 ANQGSEA. The trim removed 7 bases at V and 6 bases at J, leaving 8 bases unmatched. The CDR3 length is 12 residues. The DNA of the CDR3 is TGCAGCGCTGGACAGGGTGGGACCGAGCAGTACTTC. Its protein is CSAGQGGTEQYF.

The chain couples TRBV24-1 to TRBJ1-5, with 7 bases aligning to TRBD1. With V trimmed by 7 bases and J by 7 bases, 9 bases remained unmatched. The CDR3 has 14 residues. Germline-derived CDR1 and CDR2 are KGHDR and SFDVKD. CDR3 nucleotide sequence: TGTGCCACCAGCATGCCAGGGGGTAACCAGCCCCAGCATTTT. Amino acids: CATSMPGGNQPQHF.